The 18 T cell receptor beta chains below all came from one sample that was sequenced in a study of T-cell memory formation after mild COVID-19. TCRdb re-derived calls from the 5' RACE reads in MiXCR, one entry per CDR3 protein. The table has 550,000 to 650,000 distinct CDR3 sequences, around 15% seen once. The sequenced material came from PBMCs or a T cell subset sorted from them (not recorded which). Receptors were obtained from an adult woman who had mild COVID-19 (a few samples of this study predate the infection). Cell type and time point are not known.

The chain is built from TRBV12-3 or TRBV12-4 and TRBJ1-1; 10 nucleotides match TRBD1. Germline trimming cut 3 bases from V and 4 bases from J; bases unmatched to any gene: 2. CDR3 length: 14 residues. In nucleotides, the CDR3 is TGTGCCAGCAGTTTCGGACAGGGGGTCACTGAAGCTTTCTTT. Its translation: CASSFGQGVTEAFF.

This clonotype was detected a few times. The chain couples TRBV5-1 to TRBJ1-5, with D unresolved. Germline V gene data show CDR1 as SGHRS and CDR2 as YFSETQ. Trimming cost V 0 bases and J 3 bases, with 10 bases left between them. This CDR3 is built from 15 residues. CDR3 sequence (DNA): TGCGCCAGCAGCTTGGATGGACGGAACAATCAGCCCCAGCATTTT. Protein product: CASSLDGRNNQPQHF.

The chain carries TRBV4-1 and TRBJ2-5; 8 nucleotides line up with TRBD2. The CDR3 covers 19 residues. V shed 1 base and J 4 bases; nucleotides not matched to a gene: 17. Germline V CDR1 and CDR2: MGHRA, YSYEKL. Here the CDR3 DNA reads TGCGCCAGCAGCCAAGTTATATCTGGTCGGGGGGGAACTTTAGAGACCCAGTACTTC. Its protein product is CASSQVISGRGGTLETQYF.

A few counts support this clonotype. The chain uses TRBV7-9 and TRBJ2-1; no clear D gene. The CDR3 is made up of 11 amino acids. Germline V CDR1 and CDR2: SEHNR, FQNEAQ (reference sequence). The germline V and J ends were trimmed by 1 base and 10 bases, with 5 bases remaining between them. This CDR3 reads CASSLDLEQFF. CDR3 nucleotides: TGTGCCAGCAGCTTAGATCTCGAGCAGTTCTTC.

This clonotype turned up a few times. The rearrangement joins TRBV29-1 to TRBJ2-3, with TRBD1 matching over 8 bases. Germline loops: CDR1 SQVTM, CDR2 ANQGSEA. The CDR3 totals 14 residues. After removal of 7 bases from V and 3 bases from J, the junction contained 9 bases not matched to a gene. CDR3: CSGRTGSGTDTQYF. CDR3 bases: TGCAGCGGTAGGACAGGGTCAGGTACAGATACGCAGTATTTT.

This clonotype was detected ten times or more. The CDR3 bases are TGTGCCAGCAGCGTAGTGGGACTCCTCTACGAGCAGTACTTC. This sequence encodes CASSVVGLLYEQYF. The chain joins TRBV9 to TRBJ2-7; D is perhaps TRBD2 (6 bases). CDR1 and CDR2 (germline): SGDLS, YYNGEE. Trimming removed 0 bases from V and 3 bases from J, with 10 bases in between. CDR3 length: 14 residues. The full variable domain, completed using reference TRBV9 and TRBJ2-7, is DSGVTQTPKHLITATGQRVTLRCSPRSGDLSVYWYQQSLDQGLQFLIQYYNGEERAKGNILERFSAQQFPDLHSELNLSSLELGDSALYFCASSVVGLLYEQYFGPGTRLTVT.

This clonotype has only a few counts. This chain uses TRBV12-3 or TRBV12-4 with TRBJ1-1; maybe TRBD1 (5 bases). V lost 6 bases and J 5 bases, leaving 19 bases between the germline ends. The CDR3 loop spans 15 amino acids. This CDR3 is CASSYGLQGGTEAFF. The DNA of the CDR3 is TGTGCCAGCAGCTACGGTTTGCAGGGTGGAACTGAAGCTTTCTTT.

The chain has TRBV12-3 or TRBV12-4 and TRBJ2-3; no definite D call. The CDR3 loop spans 13 amino acids. Deletions cut 3 bases from V and 6 bases from J, with 10 bases between. The CDR3 loop reads CASSFLEEDTQYF. The DNA of the CDR3 is TGTGCCAGCAGTTTTTTAGAGGAGGATACGCAGTATTTT.

The chain links TRBV10-3 to TRBJ2-7, with D perhaps assigned TRBD1 or TRBD2 (6 bases each). Germline V gene sequence: CDR1 ENHRY, CDR2 SYGVKD. The CDR3 is 12 residues long. V shed 4 bases and J shed 7 bases, with 11 bases lying between them. CDR3 in amino acids: CAISATGREQYF. In DNA form, the CDR3 reads TGTGCCATCAGTGCCACAGGGAGGGAGCAGTACTTC.

A few counts support this clonotype. The V call is TRBV20-1, the J call TRBJ1-5; D not certain. V lost 0 bases and J lost 7, with 13 bases in between. Germline V gives CDR1 DFQATT, CDR2 SNEGSKA (reference sequence). CDR3 size: 14 residues. Here the CDR3 reads CSAREIRAPQPQHF. CDR3 bases: TGCAGTGCTAGAGAGATAAGGGCTCCCCAGCCCCAGCATTTT.

This clonotype occurred a few times. The V gene is TRBV4-1, the J gene TRBJ2-7; D remains unclear. This CDR3 has 15 residues. V was trimmed by 5 bases and J by 1 base, leaving 15 bases between them. Germline lookup yields CDR1 MGHRA and CDR2 YSYEKL. The CDR3 here is CASSGLPGPSYEQYF. CDR3 DNA: TGCGCCAGCAGCGGGCTCCCGGGTCCGTCCTACGAGCAGTACTTC.

This clonotype was seen many times. This chain connects TRBV6-5 to TRBJ2-2, with D hard to call. The length of the CDR3 is 12 residues. Germline CDR1 MNHEY, CDR2 SVGAGI. With 6 bases removed from V and 0 bases from J, the gap between germline ends came to 2 bases. The CDR3 here is CASRSNTGELFF. In DNA, the CDR3 is TGTGCCAGCAGGTCGAACACCGGGGAGCTGTTTTTT.

The CDR3 here is CASRLPLGLQEWSDTQYF. CDR3 bases: TGTGCCAGCAGATTACCCCTTGGGCTACAAGAGTGGTCAGATACGCAGTATTTT. The chain recombines TRBV7-9 with TRBJ2-3; no reliable D call. In germline, CDR1 is SEHNR, CDR2 FQNEAQ (reference sequence). Trimming stripped 6 bases from V and 4 bases from J, with 26 bases between. The CDR3 totals 18 residues.

This clonotype was seen a few times. The rearrangement joins TRBV20-1 to TRBJ2-1; the D gene is possibly TRBD1 (6 bases). Trimming removed 2 bases from V and 2 bases from J, with 13 bases in between. CDR1 DFQATT and CDR2 SNEGSKA come from the germline V gene (reference sequence). CDR3 length equals 15 residues. As DNA, the CDR3 is TGCAGTGCTAGATATCAGGGGATCACCTACAATGAGCAGTTCTTC. Protein: CSARYQGITYNEQFF.

The gene calls are TRBV7-9 and TRBJ1-1, with 8 bases matching TRBD1. The CDR3 covers 17 residues. The V segment lost 3 bases and the J segment 1 base; nucleotides outside the gene matches: 10. Germline values: CDR1 SEHNR, CDR2 FQNEAQ (reference sequence). The CDR3 region is CASSFRQGYEWNTEAFF. The CDR3 coding sequence is TGTGCCAGCAGCTTCCGACAGGGGTATGAGTGGAACACTGAAGCTTTCTTT. The complete variable domain, with remaining parts taken from reference TRBV7-9 and TRBJ1-1, reads DTGVSQNPRHKITKRGQNVTFRCDPISEHNRLYWYRQTLGQGPEFLTYFQNEAQLEKSRLLSDRFSAERPKGSFSTLEIQRTEQGDSAMYLCASSFRQGYEWNTEAFFGQGTRLTVV.

This clonotype was seen a few times. The chain employs TRBV7-2 and TRBJ1-4, with D tentatively TRBD1 (5 bases). The germline gives CDR1 SGHTA, CDR2 FQGNSA. This CDR3 spans 16 amino acids. Trimming pared 1 base from V and 7 bases from J, leaving 16 bases between. CDR3 loop: CASSLDRRANGEKLFF. The DNA for the CDR3 is TGTGCCAGCAGCTTAGACAGGCGGGCCAATGGTGAAAAACTGTTTTTT.

This clonotype occurred many times. The rearrangement uses TRBV7-9 and TRBJ2-7; 10 positions agree with TRBD2. CDR1 is SEHNR and CDR2 is FQNEAQ in the germline V gene (reference sequence). V dropped 6 bases and J dropped 2; count of bases not matched to a gene: 7. There are 15 residues in the CDR3. The DNA for the CDR3 is TGTGCCAGCAGGCCCACAGCGGGAGGGACCTACGAGCAGTACTTC. Translated, it gives CASRPTAGGTYEQYF.

V is TRBV29-1 and J is TRBJ2-5, with a weak D call TRBD1 (6 bases). V dropped 8 bases and J dropped 5 bases, with 18 bases sitting between them. The CDR3 is 13 residues long. The V gene's germline CDR1 is SQVTM and CDR2 ANQGSEA. This CDR3 is CSLSGQPSETQYF. CDR3 bases: TGCAGCCTTTCTGGACAGCCATCGGAGACCCAGTACTTC.